This TCR beta chain was captured by sequencing in a study of shared clonotypes between healthy human individuals. A remark on this clone: The antigen is undetermined.

The V gene's germline CDR1 is SGHAT and CDR2 FQNNGV. CDR3 length: 14 residues. Trimming left V 1 base short and J 8 bases short, with 11 bases between. Some clones are missing from TCRdb's copy, which holds only in-frame ones; the method was immunoSEQ multiplex PCR. The table lists 950,000 to 1,300,000 clones, more than 60% of them singletons. Findings of the study overall: Naive subsets typically showed greater estimated richness than memory subsets.

This sequence was found in a man younger than 30 in good health. Sequences were obtained from memory CD4+ T cells sorted from blood. This sample's subset: CD45RA-negative fraction. The rearrangement links TRBV11-2 to TRBJ1-4; D is unresolved. The CDR3 sequence is CASSLGPVLEKLFF. The CDR3 DNA reads TGTGCCAGCAGCTTAGGGCCAGTTCTCGAAAAACTGTTTTTT.